The clone carrying this TCR beta chain has only a few counts. Its antigen is unknown. TCRdb redid the calling of the reads with MiXCR, one entry per CDR3 protein. This table has approximately 1,000,000 distinct CDR3 sequences, about a third appearing once. The sample originates from a study of T cell repertoires in cytomegalovirus infection. The V and J ends lost 6 bases and 12 bases, in that order; junction bases with no gene match: 18. The germline V gene encodes CDR1 SGHNT and CDR2 YYREEE (reference sequence). The CDR3 has 16 residues. The rearrangement links TRBV5-4 to TRBJ2-3; TRBD2 matches 11 bases. This TCR was sampled from a human donor in good health (CMV status not recorded). Some clones in this sample may be carry-over from other donors' samples. The input for sequencing was cultured CD8+ T cells from PBMCs, taken from culture after CMV antigen stimulation. The chain's CDR3 is CASTSEGTSGGASQYF. Here the CDR3 DNA reads TGTGCCAGCACCTCCGAAGGTACTAGCGGGGGAGCGTCCCAGTATTTT.